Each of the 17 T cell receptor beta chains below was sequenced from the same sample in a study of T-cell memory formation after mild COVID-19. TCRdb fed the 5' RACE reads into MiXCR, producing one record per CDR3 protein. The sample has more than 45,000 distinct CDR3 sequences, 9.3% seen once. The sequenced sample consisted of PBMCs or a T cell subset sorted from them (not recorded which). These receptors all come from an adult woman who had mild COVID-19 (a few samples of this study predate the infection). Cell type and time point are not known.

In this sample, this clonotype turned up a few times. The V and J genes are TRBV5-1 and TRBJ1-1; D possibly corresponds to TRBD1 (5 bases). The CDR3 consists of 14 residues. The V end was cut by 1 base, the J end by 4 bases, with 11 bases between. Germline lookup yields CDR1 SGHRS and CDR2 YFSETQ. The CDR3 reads CASSLSRASTEAFF. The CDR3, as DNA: TGCGCCAGCAGCTTGTCCAGGGCGAGCACTGAAGCTTTCTTT. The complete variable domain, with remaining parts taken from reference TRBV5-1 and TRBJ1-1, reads KAGVTQTPRYLIKTRGQQVTLSCSPISGHRSVSWYQQTPGQGLQFLFEYFSETQRNKGNFPGRFSGRQFSNSRSEMNVSTLELGDSALYLCASSLSRASTEAFFGQGTRLTVV.

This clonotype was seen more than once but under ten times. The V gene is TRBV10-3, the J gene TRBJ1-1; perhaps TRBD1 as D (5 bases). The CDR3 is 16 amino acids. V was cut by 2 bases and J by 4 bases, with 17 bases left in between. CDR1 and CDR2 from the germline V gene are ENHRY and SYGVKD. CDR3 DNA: TGTGCCATCAGTGAGACCTCCGGGGCCCGGGTCACTGAAGCTTTCTTT. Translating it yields CAISETSGARVTEAFF.

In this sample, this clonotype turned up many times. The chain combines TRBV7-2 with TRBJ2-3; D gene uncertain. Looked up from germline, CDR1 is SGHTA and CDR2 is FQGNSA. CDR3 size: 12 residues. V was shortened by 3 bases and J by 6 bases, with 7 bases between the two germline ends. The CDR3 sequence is CASSLFGDTQYF. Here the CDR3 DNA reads TGTGCCAGCAGCTTGTTTGGCGATACGCAGTATTTT.

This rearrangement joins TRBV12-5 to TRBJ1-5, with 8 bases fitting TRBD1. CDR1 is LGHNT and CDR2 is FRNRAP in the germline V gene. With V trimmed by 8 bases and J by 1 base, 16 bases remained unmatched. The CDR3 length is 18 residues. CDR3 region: CASIASDRGGESNQPQHF. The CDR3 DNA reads TGTGCTAGTATCGCCTCTGACAGGGGAGGTGAAAGCAATCAGCCCCAGCATTTT.

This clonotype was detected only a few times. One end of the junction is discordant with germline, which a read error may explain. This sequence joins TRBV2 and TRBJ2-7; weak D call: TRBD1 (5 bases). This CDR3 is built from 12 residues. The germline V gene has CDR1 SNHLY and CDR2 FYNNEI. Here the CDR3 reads CASSRSGIGPLF. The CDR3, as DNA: TGTGCCAGCAGTCGTTCAGGGATAGGTCCTTTATTC.

CDR3 DNA sequence: TGTGCCATCAGCCCACGGGAACCCTACGAGCAGTACTTC. Residues: CAISPREPYEQYF. V usage is TRBV10-3 and J usage is TRBJ2-7; D is perhaps TRBD2 (5 bases). Germline CDR1 and CDR2: ENHRY and SYGVKD. The length of the CDR3 is 13 residues. The ends were cut back, 6 bases at V and 2 bases at J, with 11 bases in the middle.

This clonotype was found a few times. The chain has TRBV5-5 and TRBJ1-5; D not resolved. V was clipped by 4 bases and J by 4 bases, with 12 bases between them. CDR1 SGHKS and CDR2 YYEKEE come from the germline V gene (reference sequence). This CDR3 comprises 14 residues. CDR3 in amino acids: CASSVGRGNQPQHF. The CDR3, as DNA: TGTGCCAGCAGCGTCGGCCGGGGTAATCAGCCCCAGCATTTT.

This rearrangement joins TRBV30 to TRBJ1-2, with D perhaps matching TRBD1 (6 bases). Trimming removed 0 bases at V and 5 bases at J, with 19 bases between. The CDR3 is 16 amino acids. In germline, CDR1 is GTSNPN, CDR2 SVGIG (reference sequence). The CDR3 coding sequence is TGTGCCTGGAGTGTACTACCGACAGGTGGGGGGTATGGCTACACCTTC. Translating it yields CAWSVLPTGGGYGYTF. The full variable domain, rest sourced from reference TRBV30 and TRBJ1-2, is SQTIHQWPATLVQPVGSPLSLECTVEGTSNPNLYWYRQAAGRGLQLLFYSVGIGQISSEVPQNLSASRPQDRQFILSSKKLLLSDSGFYLCAWSVLPTGGGYGYTFGSGTRLTVV.

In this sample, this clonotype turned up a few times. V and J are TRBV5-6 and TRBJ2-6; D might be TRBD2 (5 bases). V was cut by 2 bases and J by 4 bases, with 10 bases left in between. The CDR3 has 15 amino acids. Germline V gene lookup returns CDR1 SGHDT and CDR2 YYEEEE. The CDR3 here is CASSLGLGGANVLTF. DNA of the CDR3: TGTGCCAGCAGCTTAGGACTTGGAGGGGCCAACGTCCTGACTTTC.

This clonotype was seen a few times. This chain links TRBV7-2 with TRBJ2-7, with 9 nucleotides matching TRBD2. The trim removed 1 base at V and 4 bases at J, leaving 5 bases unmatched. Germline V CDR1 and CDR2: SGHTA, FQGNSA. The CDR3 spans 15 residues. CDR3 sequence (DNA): TGTGCCAGCAGCTTAGGTGCTAGCGGGATTTACGAGCAGTACTTC. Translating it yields CASSLGASGIYEQYF. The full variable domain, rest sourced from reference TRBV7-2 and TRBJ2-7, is GAGVSQSPSNKVTEKGKDVELRCDPISGHTALYWYRQSLGQGLEFLIYFQGNSAPDKSGLPSDRFSAERTGGSVSTLTIQRTQQEDSAVYLCASSLGASGIYEQYFGPGTRLTVT.

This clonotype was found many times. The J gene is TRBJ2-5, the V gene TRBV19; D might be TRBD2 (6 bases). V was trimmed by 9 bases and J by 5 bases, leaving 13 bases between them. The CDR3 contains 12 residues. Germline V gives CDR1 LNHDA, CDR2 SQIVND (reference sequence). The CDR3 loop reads CASGLSGETQYF. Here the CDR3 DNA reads TGTGCCAGCGGACTAAGCGGGGAGACCCAGTACTTC.

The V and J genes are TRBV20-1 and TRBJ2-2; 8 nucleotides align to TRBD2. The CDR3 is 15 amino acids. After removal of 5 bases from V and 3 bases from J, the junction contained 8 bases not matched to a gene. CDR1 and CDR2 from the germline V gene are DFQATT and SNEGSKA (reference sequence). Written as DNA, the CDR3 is TGCAGTGCTTTAACGGGGGGGCGCGACACCGGGGAGCTGTTTTTT. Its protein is CSALTGGRDTGELFF.

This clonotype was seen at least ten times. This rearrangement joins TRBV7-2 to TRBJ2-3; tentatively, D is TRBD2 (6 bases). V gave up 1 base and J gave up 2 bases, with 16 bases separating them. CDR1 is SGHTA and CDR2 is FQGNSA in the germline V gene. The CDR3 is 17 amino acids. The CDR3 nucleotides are TGTGCCAGCAGCTTAGTAGCGGTCGGCACCTCCACAGATACGCAGTATTTT. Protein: CASSLVAVGTSTDTQYF.

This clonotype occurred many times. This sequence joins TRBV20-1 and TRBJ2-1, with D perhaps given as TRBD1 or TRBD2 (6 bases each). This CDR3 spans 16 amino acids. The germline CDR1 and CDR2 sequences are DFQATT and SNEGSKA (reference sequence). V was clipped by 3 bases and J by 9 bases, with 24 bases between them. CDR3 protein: CSARLQLGGPAGEQFF. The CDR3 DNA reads TGCAGTGCTAGGTTACAGCTGGGGGGCCCGGCGGGTGAGCAGTTCTTC.

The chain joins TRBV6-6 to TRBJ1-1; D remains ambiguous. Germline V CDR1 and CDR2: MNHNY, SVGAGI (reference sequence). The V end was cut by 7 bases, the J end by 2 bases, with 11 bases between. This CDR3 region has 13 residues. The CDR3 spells CASTRQTNTEAFF. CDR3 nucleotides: TGTGCCAGCACCAGGCAGACCAACACTGAAGCTTTCTTT.

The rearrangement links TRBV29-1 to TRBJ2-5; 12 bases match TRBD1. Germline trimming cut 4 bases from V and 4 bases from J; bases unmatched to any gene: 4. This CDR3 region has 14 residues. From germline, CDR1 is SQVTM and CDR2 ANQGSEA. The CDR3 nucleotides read TGCAGCGTTGCCGGGACAGGGGGCGGAGAGACCCAGTACTTC. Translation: CSVAGTGGGETQYF.

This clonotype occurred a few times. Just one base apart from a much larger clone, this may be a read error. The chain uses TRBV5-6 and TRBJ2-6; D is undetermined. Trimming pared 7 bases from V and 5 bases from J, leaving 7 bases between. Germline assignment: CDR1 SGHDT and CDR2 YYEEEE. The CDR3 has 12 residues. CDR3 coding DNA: TGTGCCAGCCTGTCTTGGGCCAACGTCCTGACTTTC. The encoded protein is CASLSWANVLTF.